These 20 T cell receptor beta chains were all obtained from the same sample, sequenced in a study of monozygotic twins with inflammatory bowel disease. TCRdb reanalyzed the 5' RACE reads and collapses them to one entry per CDR3 protein, without DNA. Its listing shows about 160,000 distinct CDR3 sequences. Sequencing was carried out using blood. All receptors derive from a human donor with ulcerative colitis or Crohn's disease, or a healthy co-twin of an affected twin (not recorded which).

J is TRBJ1-2 and V is TRBV20-1; the TCRdb D gene call, TRBD1, has no DNA to confirm it. Germline CDR1 and CDR2: DFQATT and SNEGSKA (reference sequence). There are 11 residues in the CDR3. CDR3 amino acids: CSARGGEGYTF.

V usage is TRBV12-3 or TRBV12-4 and J usage is TRBJ2-7. The CDR3 runs 14 residues. This CDR3 is CASSLELTVTEQYF.

The V call is TRBV15, the J call TRBJ2-1; the D call from TCRdb, TRBD1, cannot be confirmed without DNA. The CDR3 extends over 20 amino acids. Germline CDR1 reads LNHNV; CDR2 reads YYDKDF (reference sequence). CDR3 region: CATSRDLGSGGPSSYNEQFF. The full variable domain, rest sourced from reference TRBV15 and TRBJ2-1, is DAMVIQNPRYQVTQFGKPVTLSCSQTLNHNVMYWYQQKSSQAPKLLFHYYDKDFNNEADTPDNFQSRRPNTSFCFLDIRSPGLGDTAMYLCATSRDLGSGGPSSYNEQFFGPGTRLTVL.

The chain links TRBV5-1 to TRBJ2-7. The germline V gene encodes CDR1 SGHRS and CDR2 YFSETQ. The CDR3 is 14 amino acids. The CDR3 spells CASSLDTASYEQYF. The variable domain in full, with the rest retrieved from reference TRBV5-1 and TRBJ2-7, is KAGVTQTPRYLIKTRGQQVTLSCSPISGHRSVSWYQQTPGQGLQFLFEYFSETQRNKGNFPGRFSGRQFSNSRSEMNVSTLELGDSALYLCASSLDTASYEQYFGPGTRLTVT.

This sequence joins TRBV20-1 and TRBJ2-7; TCRdb's assignment of TRBD1 cannot be checked, as there is no DNA. CDR1 is DFQATT and CDR2 is SNEGSKA in the germline V gene (reference sequence). This CDR3 comprises 13 residues. The CDR3 sequence is CSARMGGNYEQYF.

The V call is TRBV19, the J call TRBJ1-1; TCRdb outputs TRBD1, but without DNA this stays unchecked. CDR1 is LNHDA and CDR2 is SQIVND in the germline V gene (reference sequence). The CDR3 runs 12 residues. CDR3 in amino acids: CASSNRVTEAFF.

The chain has TRBV21-1 and TRBJ2-7; TCRdb picks TRBD1, but there is no DNA to check that call. TRBV21-1 is shown as a pseudogene. The CDR3 contains 15 residues. The CDR3 region is CASSARGQAPYEQYF.

The chain uses TRBV27 and TRBJ2-7; TCRdb calls TRBD2, which cannot be checked without DNA. The CDR3 is 15 residues long. Germline V gene sequence: CDR1 MNHEY, CDR2 SMNVEV (reference sequence). The CDR3 is CASSLAGAKFYEQYF.

The CDR3 reads CASSLNPGTGASYEQYF. The genes are TRBV5-1 and TRBJ2-7; the D gene TCRdb calls, TRBD1, cannot be checked with no DNA. The CDR3 totals 17 residues. Germline loops: CDR1 SGHRS, CDR2 YFSETQ.

The chain has TRBV5-1 and TRBJ2-1; lacking DNA, the TRBD2 call made by TCRdb goes unchecked. The CDR3 loop spans 16 amino acids. CDR1 is SGHRS and CDR2 is YFSETQ in the germline V gene. The CDR3 sequence: CASQGGGTASYNEQFF.

The chain is built from TRBV20-1 and TRBJ2-2. Germline assignment: CDR1 DFQATT and CDR2 SNEGSKA (reference sequence). The CDR3 extends over 11 amino acids. The CDR3 reads CSGGNGGELFF.

J is TRBJ2-1 and V is TRBV7-2; TCRdb's D call of TRBD2 is untestable without DNA. CDR3 length: 14 amino acids. Looked up from germline, CDR1 is SGHTA and CDR2 is FQGNSA. The CDR3 loop is CASSLDRGRNEQFF.

The chain couples TRBV12-3 or TRBV12-4 to TRBJ1-2; checking the TCRdb D call of TRBD1 is not possible without DNA. CDR3 length equals 13 residues. The CDR3 is CASSLGQGRGYTF.

The genes are TRBV29-1 and TRBJ2-1; with no DNA, the TCRdb D assignment of TRBD1 cannot be verified. Germline V gives CDR1 SQVTM, CDR2 ANQGSEA. The length of the CDR3 is 14 residues. The CDR3 spells CSGGERQGRNEQFF.

The chain joins TRBV2 to TRBJ2-1; there is no DNA to check the TCRdb D call of TRBD2. CDR3 length: 17 amino acids. CDR1 and CDR2 from the germline V gene are SNHLY and FYNNEI. The CDR3 reads CASSPQPTSGRKGEQFF.

J is TRBJ2-7 and V is TRBV14; TCRdb reports TRBD1, a call that lacks DNA to check it against. CDR3 length: 17 amino acids. CDR1 is SGHDN and CDR2 is FVKESK in the germline V gene. The CDR3 region is CASSQVGAGSISYEQYF.

The chain couples TRBV7-2 to TRBJ2-4; checking the TCRdb D call of TRBD1 is not possible without DNA. The CDR3 contains 14 residues. Germline V gene sequence: CDR1 SGHTA, CDR2 FQGNSA. The CDR3 reads CASSYPTGGEIQYF.

V gene TRBV20-1 combines with J gene TRBJ1-5. The CDR3 sequence is 16 residues long. Germline CDR1 reads DFQATT; CDR2 reads SNEGSKA (reference sequence). CDR3 residues: CSAGGPVRDSNQPQHF.

The chain joins TRBV5-1 to TRBJ2-2. Germline CDR1 reads SGHRS; CDR2 reads YFSETQ. The CDR3 runs 15 residues. CDR3: CASSLRQMNTGELFF.

V is TRBV5-1 and J is TRBJ1-2; lacking DNA, the TRBD1 call made by TCRdb goes unchecked. The CDR3 loop spans 13 amino acids. Germline lookup yields CDR1 SGHRS and CDR2 YFSETQ. The CDR3 sequence: CASSPRQGHGYTF.